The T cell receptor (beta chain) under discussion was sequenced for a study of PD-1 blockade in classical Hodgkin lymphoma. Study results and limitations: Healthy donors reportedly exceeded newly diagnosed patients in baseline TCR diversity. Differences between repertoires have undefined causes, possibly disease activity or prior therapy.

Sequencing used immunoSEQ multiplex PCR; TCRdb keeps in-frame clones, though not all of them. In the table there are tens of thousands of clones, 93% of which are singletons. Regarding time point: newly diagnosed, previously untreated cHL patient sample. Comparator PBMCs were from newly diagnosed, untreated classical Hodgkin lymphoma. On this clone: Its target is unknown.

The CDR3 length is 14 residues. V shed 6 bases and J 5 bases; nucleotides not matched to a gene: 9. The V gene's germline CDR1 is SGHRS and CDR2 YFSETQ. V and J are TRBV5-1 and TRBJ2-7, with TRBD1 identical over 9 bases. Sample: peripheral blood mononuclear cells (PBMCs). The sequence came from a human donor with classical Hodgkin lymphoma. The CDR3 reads CASNPGQGVDEQYF. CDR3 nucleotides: TGCGCCAGCAACCCGGGACAGGGCGTCGACGAGCAGTACTTC.